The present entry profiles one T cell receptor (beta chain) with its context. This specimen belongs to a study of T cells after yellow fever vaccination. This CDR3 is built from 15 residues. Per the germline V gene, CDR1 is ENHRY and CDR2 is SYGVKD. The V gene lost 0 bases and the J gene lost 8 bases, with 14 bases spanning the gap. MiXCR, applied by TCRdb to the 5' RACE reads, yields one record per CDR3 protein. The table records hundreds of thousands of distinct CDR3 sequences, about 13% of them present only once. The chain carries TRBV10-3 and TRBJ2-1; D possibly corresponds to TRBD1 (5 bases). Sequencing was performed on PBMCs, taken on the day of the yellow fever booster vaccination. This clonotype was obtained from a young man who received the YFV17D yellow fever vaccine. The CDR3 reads CAISESRGARDEQFF. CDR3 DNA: TGTGCCATCAGTGAGTCTAGGGGTGCTCGCGATGAGCAGTTCTTC.